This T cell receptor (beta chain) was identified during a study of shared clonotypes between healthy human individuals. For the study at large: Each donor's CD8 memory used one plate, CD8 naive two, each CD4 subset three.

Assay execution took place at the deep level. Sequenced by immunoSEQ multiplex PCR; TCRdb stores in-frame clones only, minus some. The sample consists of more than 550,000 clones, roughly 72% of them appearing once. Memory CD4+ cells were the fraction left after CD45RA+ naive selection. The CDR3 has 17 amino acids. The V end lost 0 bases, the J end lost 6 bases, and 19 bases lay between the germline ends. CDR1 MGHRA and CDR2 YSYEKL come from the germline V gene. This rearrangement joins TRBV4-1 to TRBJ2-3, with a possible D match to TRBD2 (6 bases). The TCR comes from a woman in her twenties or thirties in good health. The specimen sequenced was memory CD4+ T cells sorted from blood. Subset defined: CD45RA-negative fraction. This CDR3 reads CASSQELRAGWGDTQYF. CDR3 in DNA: TGCGCCAGCAGCCAAGAGTTGAGGGCGGGATGGGGCGATACGCAGTATTTT.